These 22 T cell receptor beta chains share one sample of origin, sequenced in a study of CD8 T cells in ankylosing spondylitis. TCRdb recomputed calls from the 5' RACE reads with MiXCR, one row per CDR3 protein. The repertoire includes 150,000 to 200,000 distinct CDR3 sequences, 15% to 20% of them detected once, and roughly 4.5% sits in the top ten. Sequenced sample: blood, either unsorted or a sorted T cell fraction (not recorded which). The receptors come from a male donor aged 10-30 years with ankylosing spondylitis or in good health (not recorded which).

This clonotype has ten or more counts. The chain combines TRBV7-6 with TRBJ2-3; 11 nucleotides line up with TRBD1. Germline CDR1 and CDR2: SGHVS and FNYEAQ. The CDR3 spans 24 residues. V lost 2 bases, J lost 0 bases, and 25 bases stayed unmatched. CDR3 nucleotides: TGTGCCAGCAGCTTACCAAGGACAGGGGGCTTTGGGATCGACGAATCACCTAGCACAGATACGCAGTATTTT. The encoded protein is CASSLPRTGGFGIDESPSTDTQYF.

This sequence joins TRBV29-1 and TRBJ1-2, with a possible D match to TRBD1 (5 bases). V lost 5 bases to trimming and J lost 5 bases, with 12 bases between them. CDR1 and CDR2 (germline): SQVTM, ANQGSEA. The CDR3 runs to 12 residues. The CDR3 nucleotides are TGCAGCGTTCGCCAGGGAGGGTATGGCTACACCTTC. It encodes CSVRQGGYGYTF.

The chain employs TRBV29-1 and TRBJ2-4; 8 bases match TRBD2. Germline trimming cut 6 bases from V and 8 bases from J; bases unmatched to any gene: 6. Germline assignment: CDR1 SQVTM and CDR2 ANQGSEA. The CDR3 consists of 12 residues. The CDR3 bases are TGCAGCGTAGGGTTCGGGGGGGACATTCAGTACTTC. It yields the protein CSVGFGGDIQYF.

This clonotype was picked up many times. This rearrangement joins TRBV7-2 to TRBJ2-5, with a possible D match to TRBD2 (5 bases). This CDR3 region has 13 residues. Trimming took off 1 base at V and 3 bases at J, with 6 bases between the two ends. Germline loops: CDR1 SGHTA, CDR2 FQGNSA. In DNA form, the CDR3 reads TGTGCCAGCAGCTTAGAGAGGGAAGAGACCCAGTACTTC. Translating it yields CASSLEREETQYF.

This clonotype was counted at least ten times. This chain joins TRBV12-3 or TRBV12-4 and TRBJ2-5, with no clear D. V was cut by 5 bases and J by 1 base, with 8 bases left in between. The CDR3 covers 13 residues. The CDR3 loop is CASSDEPQETQYF. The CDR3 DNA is TGTGCCAGCAGTGACGAGCCCCAAGAGACCCAGTACTTC.

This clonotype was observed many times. The CDR3 spells CASRQAVGNEQFF. The CDR3, as DNA: TGTGCCAGCAGACAAGCGGTCGGGAATGAGCAGTTCTTC. The chain joins TRBV6-6 to TRBJ2-1, with a weak D call TRBD2 (5 bases). V was pared by 6 bases and J by 7 bases, with 13 bases between. This CDR3 comprises 13 residues. Germline lookup yields CDR1 MNHNY and CDR2 SVGAGI (reference sequence).

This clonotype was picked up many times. This chain's CDR3 is CASTRGARVNTEAFF. As DNA, the CDR3 is TGTGCCAGCACCCGCGGGGCCAGGGTGAACACTGAAGCTTTCTTT. This chain uses TRBV28 with TRBJ1-1; a possible D gene is TRBD1 (5 bases). With 7 bases removed from V and 0 bases from J, the gap between germline ends came to 15 bases. Germline V gives CDR1 MDHEN, CDR2 SYDVKM. This CDR3 has 15 residues.

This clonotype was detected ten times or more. The CDR3 DNA reads as TGTGCCACCAGCAGAGAAGGGGGCGGTGGGGCCAACGTCCTGACTTTC. Protein product: CATSREGGGGANVLTF. This chain joins TRBV15 and TRBJ2-6; 7 bases match TRBD1. CDR1 and CDR2 (germline): LNHNV, YYDKDF (reference sequence). This CDR3 is built from 16 residues. Trimming cost V 0 bases and J 3 bases; bases outside gene matches: 2.

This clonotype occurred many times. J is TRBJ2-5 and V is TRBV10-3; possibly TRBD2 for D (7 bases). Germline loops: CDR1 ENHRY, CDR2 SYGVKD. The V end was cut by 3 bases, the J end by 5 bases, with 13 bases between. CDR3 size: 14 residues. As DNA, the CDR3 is TGTGCCATCAGTGAAGGGGGGGGCCAGGAGACCCAGTACTTC. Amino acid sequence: CAISEGGGQETQYF.

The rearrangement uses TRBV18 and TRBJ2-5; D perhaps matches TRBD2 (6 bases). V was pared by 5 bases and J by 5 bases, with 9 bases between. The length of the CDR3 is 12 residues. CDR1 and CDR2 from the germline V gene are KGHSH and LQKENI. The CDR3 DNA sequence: TGTGCCAGCTCAAGGGACTGGGAGACCCAGTACTTC. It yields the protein CASSRDWETQYF.

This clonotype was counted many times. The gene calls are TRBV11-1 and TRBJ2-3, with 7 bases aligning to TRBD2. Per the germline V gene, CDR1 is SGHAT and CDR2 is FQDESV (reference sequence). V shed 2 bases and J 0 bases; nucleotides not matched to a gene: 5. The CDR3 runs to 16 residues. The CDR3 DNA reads TGTGCCAGCAGCTTAAGGAGCGGGACGAGCACAGATACGCAGTATTTT. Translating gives CASSLRSGTSTDTQYF.

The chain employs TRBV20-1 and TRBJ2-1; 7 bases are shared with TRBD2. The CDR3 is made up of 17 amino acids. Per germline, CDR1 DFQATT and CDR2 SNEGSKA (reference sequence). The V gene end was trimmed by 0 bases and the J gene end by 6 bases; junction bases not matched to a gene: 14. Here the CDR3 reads CSARDLGAGASPNEQFF. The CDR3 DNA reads TGCAGTGCTAGAGATCTTGGGGCGGGAGCCTCGCCCAATGAGCAGTTCTTC.

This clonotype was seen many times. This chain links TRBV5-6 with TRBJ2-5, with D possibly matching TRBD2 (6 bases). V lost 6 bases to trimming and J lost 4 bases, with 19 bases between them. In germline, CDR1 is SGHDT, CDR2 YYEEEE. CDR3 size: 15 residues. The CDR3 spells CASTPGLEGLETQYF. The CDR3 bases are TGTGCCAGCACCCCCGGTTTGGAGGGCCTAGAGACCCAGTACTTC. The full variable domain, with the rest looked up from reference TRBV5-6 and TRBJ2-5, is DAGVTQSPTHLIKTRGQQVTLRCSPKSGHDTVSWYQQALGQGPQFIFQYYEEEERQRGNFPDRFSGHQFPNYSSELNVNALLLGDSALYLCASTPGLEGLETQYFGPGTRLLVL.

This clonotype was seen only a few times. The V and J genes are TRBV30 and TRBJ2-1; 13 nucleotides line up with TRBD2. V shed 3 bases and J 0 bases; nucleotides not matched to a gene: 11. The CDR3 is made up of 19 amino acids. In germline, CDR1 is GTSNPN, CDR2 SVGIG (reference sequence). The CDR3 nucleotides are TGTGCCTGGAGCTCAGGGACTAGCGGGACCCAGAGCTCCTACAATGAGCAGTTCTTC. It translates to CAWSSGTSGTQSSYNEQFF.

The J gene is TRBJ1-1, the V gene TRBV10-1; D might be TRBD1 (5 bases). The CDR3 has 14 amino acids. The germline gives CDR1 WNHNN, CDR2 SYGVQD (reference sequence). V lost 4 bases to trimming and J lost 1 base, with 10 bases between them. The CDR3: CASSAGQPNTEAFF. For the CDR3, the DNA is TGCGCCAGCAGTGCAGGACAACCGAACACTGAAGCTTTCTTT.

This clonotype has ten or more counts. CDR3 sequence reads: CASSHDDQRGYNQPQHF. CDR3 sequence (DNA): TGCGCCAGCAGCCACGACGACCAAAGAGGCTACAATCAGCCCCAGCATTTT. V is TRBV4-1 and J is TRBJ1-5, with unresolved D. The CDR3 extends over 17 amino acids. The germline V gene has CDR1 MGHRA and CDR2 YSYEKL. Trimming took 3 bases from V and 3 from J, leaving 18 bases between them.

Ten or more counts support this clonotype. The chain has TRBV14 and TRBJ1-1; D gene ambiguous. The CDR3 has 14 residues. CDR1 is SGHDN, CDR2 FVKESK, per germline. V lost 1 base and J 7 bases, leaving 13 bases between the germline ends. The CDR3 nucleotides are TGTGCCAGCAGCCAAGTGGGGAGAAACCATGAAGCTTTCTTT. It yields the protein CASSQVGRNHEAFF. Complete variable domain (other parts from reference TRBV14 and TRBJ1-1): EAGVTQFPSHSVIEKGQTVTLRCDPISGHDNLYWYRRVMGKEIKFLLHFVKESKQDESGMPNNRFLAERTGGTYSTLKVQPAELEDSGVYFCASSQVGRNHEAFFGQGTRLTVV.

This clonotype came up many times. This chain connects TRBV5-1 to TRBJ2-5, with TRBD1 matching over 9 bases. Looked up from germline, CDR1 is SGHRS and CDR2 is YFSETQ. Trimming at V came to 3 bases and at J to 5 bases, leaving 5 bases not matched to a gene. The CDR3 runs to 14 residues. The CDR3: CASSSGQGKETQYF. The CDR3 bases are TGCGCCAGCAGCTCTGGACAGGGGAAGGAGACCCAGTACTTC.

For the CDR3, the DNA is TGCAGTGCTCCAGCGGGAGCGATAAACATTCAGTACTTC. Amino acid sequence: CSAPAGAINIQYF. The rearrangement joins TRBV20-1 to TRBJ2-4, with TRBD2 matching over 8 bases. Germline V CDR1 and CDR2: DFQATT, SNEGSKA (reference sequence). After removal of 5 bases from V and 6 bases from J, the junction contained 6 bases not matched to a gene. The CDR3 loop spans 13 amino acids.

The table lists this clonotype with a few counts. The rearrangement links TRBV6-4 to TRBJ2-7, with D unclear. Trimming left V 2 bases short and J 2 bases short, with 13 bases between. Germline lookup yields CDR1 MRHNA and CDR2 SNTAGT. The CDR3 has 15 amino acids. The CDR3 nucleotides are TGTGCCAGCAGTGACGGCCAGTACCCCACCTACGAGCAGTACGTC. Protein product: CASSDGQYPTYEQYV.

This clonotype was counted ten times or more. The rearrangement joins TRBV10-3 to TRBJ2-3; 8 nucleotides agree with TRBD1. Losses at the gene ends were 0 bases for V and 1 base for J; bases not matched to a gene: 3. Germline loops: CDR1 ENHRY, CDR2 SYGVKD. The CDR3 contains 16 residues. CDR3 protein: CAISESRGQGTDTQYF. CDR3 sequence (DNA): TGTGCCATCAGTGAGTCCAGGGGACAGGGCACAGATACGCAGTATTTT.

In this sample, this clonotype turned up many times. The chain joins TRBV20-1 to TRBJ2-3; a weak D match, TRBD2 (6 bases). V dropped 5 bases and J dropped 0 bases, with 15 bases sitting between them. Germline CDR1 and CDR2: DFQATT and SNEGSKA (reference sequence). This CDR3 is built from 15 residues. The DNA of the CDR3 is TGCAGTGCTCGGGGGAGTAGCGGTAGCACAGATACGCAGTATTTT. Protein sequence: CSARGSSGSTDTQYF.